This T cell receptor beta chain originates from a study of regulatory T cells in long-lasting Graves disease. V lost 3 bases to trimming and J lost 3 bases; unmatched junction nucleotides: 3. Germline-derived CDR1 and CDR2 are DFQATT and SNEGSKA (reference sequence). The CDR3 contains 13 residues. Many counts were recorded for this clonotype. Time point noted: newly diagnosed GD, antithyroid drugs for less than 3 months. PBMCs were the source of the RNA used for TCR sequencing. Clinicians diagnosed Graves' disease using American Thyroid Association guidelines. An endocrinology department in Xi'an, China, supplied the patients. Construction of the TCR beta libraries employed iRepertoire HTBI primers in conjunction with Arm-PCR of CDR3 regions. As processed by the authors: Samples collectively showed around 56 TRBV and approximately 14 TRBJ segments. TCRdb redid the calling of the multiplex PCR reads with MiXCR, one entry per CDR3 protein. TCRdb's processing, not the authors', yielded these V and J calls. The sample shows under 300,000 distinct CDR3 sequences, approximately 16% of them seen only once.

Source: peripheral blood mononuclear cells (PBMCs), taken at new diagnosis, from a patient treated with antithyroid drugs. The origin of this receptor is a female donor with Graves disease. This chain links TRBV20-1 with TRBJ2-3; 7 nucleotides match TRBD2. CDR3 protein: CSASGRSTDTQYF. CDR3 nucleotide sequence: TGCAGTGCTAGCGGGAGGTCTACAGATACGCAGTATTTT.